Each of the 9 T cell receptor beta chains below was sequenced from the same sample in a study of T cell repertoires in cytomegalovirus infection (dated by TCRdb to between 2018 and 2020). The treatment or condition label corresponds to: in vitro stimulation with specific CMV peptide epitopes to enrich CMV-specific T cells. TCRdb shows the sequencer as Illumina HiSeq 1500. The public reads were reanalyzed by TCRdb: fastp trimming at Q25, MiXCR alignment, in-frame beta chains only. Rows with one shared CDR3 protein collapse into an entry with the most common genes and DNA. Counted in this sample were approximately 590,000 distinct CDR3 sequences; about 40% of them appeared once. In total, the top ten clones hold 48% of the sample. The antigens of these receptors remain unknown. The sample was cultured PBMCs, taken from culture after CMV antigen stimulation. These receptor sequences come from a human donor in good health (CMV status not recorded). Some clones in this sample may be carry-over from other donors' samples.

A few counts support this clonotype. V usage is TRBV7-2 and J usage is TRBJ2-4; 11 bases are a match to TRBD1. The CDR3 extends over 16 amino acids. From germline, CDR1 is SGHTA and CDR2 FQGNSA. V dropped 1 base and J dropped 1; count of bases not matched to a gene: 0. The CDR3 DNA is TGTGCCAGCAGCTTAGGGACAGGGGGCGCCAAAAACATTCAGTACTTC. This sequence encodes CASSLGTGGAKNIQYF.

This clonotype has a handful of counts. CDR3 DNA: TGCGCCAGCAGCCGATTGATAGCGGGAGTTGAGACCCAGTACTTC. It codes for CASSRLIAGVETQYF. The chain carries TRBV4-3 and TRBJ2-5, with TRBD2 matching over 9 bases. CDR3 size: 15 residues. Germline V gene data show CDR1 as LGHNA and CDR2 as YSLEER. V trimming: 4 bases; J trimming: 5 bases; junction bases outside the gene matches: 8.

The chain uses TRBV7-9 and TRBJ2-7; TRBD1 is a possible D gene (5 bases). Germline assignment: CDR1 SEHNR and CDR2 FQNEAQ (reference sequence). The CDR3 is 14 residues long. Deletions cut 0 bases from V and 5 bases from J, with 11 bases between. This CDR3 is CASSLATGEDEQYF. CDR3 DNA: TGTGCCAGCAGCTTAGCAACAGGTGAGGACGAGCAGTACTTC.

This clonotype was counted only a few times. The chain couples TRBV7-6 to TRBJ2-1; D is perhaps TRBD2 (5 bases). This CDR3 has 14 amino acids. Germline V gene data show CDR1 as SGHVS and CDR2 as FNYEAQ. The ends were cut back, 0 bases at V and 6 bases at J, with 9 bases in the middle. The CDR3 sequence: CASSLARASNEQFF. As DNA, the CDR3 is TGTGCCAGCAGCTTAGCGAGGGCTAGCAATGAGCAGTTCTTC. The entire variable domain, with the rest obtained from reference TRBV7-6 and TRBJ2-1, is as follows: GAGVSQSPRYKVTKRGQDVALRCDPISGHVSLYWYRQALGQGPEFLTYFNYEAQQDKSGLPNDRFSAERPEGSISTLTIQRTEQRDSAMYRCASSLARASNEQFFGPGTRLTVL.

This chain uses TRBV7-9 with TRBJ2-7; D is unclear. Germline assignment: CDR1 SEHNR and CDR2 FQNEAQ (reference sequence). The CDR3 contains 14 residues. V was clipped by 2 bases and J by 2 bases, with 10 bases between them. The CDR3 DNA is TGTGCCAGCAGCTTACGGAGCGAAGCCTACGAGCAGTACTTC. This encodes CASSLRSEAYEQYF.

V gene TRBV9 combines with J gene TRBJ2-5, with D maybe TRBD2 (5 bases). Between the trimmed V and J ends, which lost 0 bases and 7 bases, there was a span of 16 bases. The CDR3 contains 15 residues. Germline V CDR1 and CDR2: SGDLS, YYNGEE. DNA of the CDR3: TGTGCCAGCAGCGTAGGGCCCGCCGGAGGCGGGACCCAGTACTTC. It yields the protein CASSVGPAGGGTQYF.

This chain joins TRBV7-9 and TRBJ2-5, with TRBD2 as a possible D gene (5 bases). Trimming took off 10 bases at V and 5 bases at J, with 17 bases between the two ends. This CDR3 is 13 amino acids long. Germline lookup yields CDR1 SEHNR and CDR2 FQNEAQ (reference sequence). CDR3: CATLAPGVETQYF. The CDR3 DNA sequence: TGTGCCACCCTAGCTCCCGGGGTGGAGACCCAGTACTTC.

The V gene is TRBV10-3, the J gene TRBJ2-3; D is tentatively TRBD1 or TRBD2 (5 bases each). Trimming removed 11 bases at V and 0 bases at J, with 18 bases between. The CDR3 loop spans 15 amino acids. The germline V gene encodes CDR1 ENHRY and CDR2 SYGVKD. CDR3 residues: CAATGLGQSTDTQYF. The CDR3 nucleotides read TGTGCCGCAACGGGGCTCGGGCAGAGCACAGATACGCAGTATTTT.

This chain links TRBV7-9 with TRBJ2-5, with a possible D match to TRBD2 (5 bases). V lost 1 base and J lost 3, with 12 bases in between. CDR1 and CDR2 from the germline V gene are SEHNR and FQNEAQ (reference sequence). The CDR3 contains 15 residues. For the CDR3, the DNA is TGTGCCAGCAGCTTAGAGGGAGAGGGAGAAGAGACCCAGTACTTC. Its translation: CASSLEGEGEETQYF.